This T cell receptor beta chain comes out of a study of siplizumab effects on memory and regulatory T cells. Study-wide findings and caveats: The Treg-derived share of mappable alloreactive CD4+ clones averaged approximately 71% with siplizumab and about 30% in controls. Researchers could map only a minor fraction of alloreactive clones to unstimulated subsets.

The assay looked at 100,000 or so TCR templates in each sample. The data were produced by immunoSEQ multiplex PCR, yet TCRdb's version contains in-frame clones alone and is incomplete. This sample has about 91,000 clones, with 90% to 95% found just once. This clone showed up just a few times. Its matching antigen is unknown. CDR1 and CDR2 (germline): MDHEN, SYDVKM. The length of the CDR3 is 13 residues. The sequencing sample was made of CD8+ T cells sorted from blood. V usage is TRBV28 and J usage is TRBJ1-1, with 7 bases that match TRBD1. This TCR was sampled from a human donor in good health. The CDR3 here is CAMSRTGVTEAFF. CDR3 sequence (DNA): TGTGCAATGAGTCGGACAGGCGTCACTGAAGCTTTCTTT.